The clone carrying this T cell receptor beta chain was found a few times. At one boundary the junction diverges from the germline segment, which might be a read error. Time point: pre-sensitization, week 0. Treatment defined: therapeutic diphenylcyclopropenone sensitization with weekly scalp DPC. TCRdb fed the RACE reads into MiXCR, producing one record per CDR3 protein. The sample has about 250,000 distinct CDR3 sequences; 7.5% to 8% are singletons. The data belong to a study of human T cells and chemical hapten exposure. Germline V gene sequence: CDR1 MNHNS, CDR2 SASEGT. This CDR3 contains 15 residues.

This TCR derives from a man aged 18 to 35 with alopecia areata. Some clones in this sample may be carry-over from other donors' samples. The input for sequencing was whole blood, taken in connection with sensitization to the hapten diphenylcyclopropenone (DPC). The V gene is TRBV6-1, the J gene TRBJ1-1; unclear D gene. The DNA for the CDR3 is TGTGCCAGCAGTGGGTCCTCCCCCGTGAAGACTGAAGCTTTCTTT. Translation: CASSGSSPVKTEAFF.